The T cell receptor (beta chain) under discussion was sequenced for a study of glioma-infiltrating T cells. Amplification of TCR alpha and beta CDR3 regions from RNA used iRepertoire nested multiplex PCR. For one-step reverse transcription and amplification, roughly 95-400 ng of tissue mRNA or PBMC total RNA was used. TCRdb called the multiplex PCR reads again in MiXCR, with one record for every CDR3 protein. The sample yields about 89,000 distinct CDR3 sequences, roughly 23% seen once. This clonotype was recorded at least ten times. Germline CDR1 SNHLY, CDR2 FYNNEI. This CDR3 contains 15 residues. V shed 6 bases and J 7 bases; nucleotides not matched to a gene: 11.

The gene calls are TRBV2 and TRBJ2-1, with 8 bases matching TRBD2. The origin of this receptor is a human donor with low-grade glioma or glioblastoma, undergoing nonglioma brain surgery, or in good health (not recorded which). Sequenced: glioma tissue, nonneoplastic brain tissue, or PBMCs (not recorded which). The CDR3 nucleotides read TGTGCCAGCAGCAAAAATGCCGGGACTAGTAATGAGCAGTTCTTC. It is translated as CASSKNAGTSNEQFF.